What follows is one T cell receptor (beta chain) and its context. No antigen is known for it. Base-call qualities are not available, and no considerably larger clone is one nucleotide away. The germline ends are 10 bases apart after V is trimmed by 4 bases and J by 3 bases. The CDR3 runs 13 amino acids, cysteine and phenylalanine included. CDR3 DNA is the only sequence kept; it has 39 bases, read in frame from the first base. CDR1 and CDR2 are read off the germline V gene as SGHTA and FQGNSA. The entry originates in a study of shared clonotypes between healthy human individuals (TCRdb year 2020). Study-wide context: The cohort comprised two women and a few men aged 18 to 49 years. For each donor, CD4 naive and CD4 memory were each given three plates, CD8 naive was given two plates, and CD8 memory was given one plate. Blood TCR repertoires of several healthy adults were deeply sequenced to estimate repertoire size and the extent of clonotype sharing between individuals. To increase sequencing depth and limit assay-specific biases, TCR repertoire library preparation and sequencing were carried out by different laboratories using diverse techniques. Leukapheresis yielded between about 0.9 and 9.5 billion PBMCs per donor. The research as a whole found: Across a few donors, 5% to 6% of naive CD4, around 3.5% of naive CD8, about 2.3% of memory CD4, and approximately 0.4% of memory CD8 clonotypes were shared. The genetic and exposure-history diversity represented was limited by the small number of donors. Estimated clonotype richness was generally larger for naive than for memory subsets. Clonotypes shared by all four sorted-subset donors showed higher generation probabilities than non-shared clonotypes. Rarefaction of sorted-subset datasets indicated incomplete sequencing despite the large sequencing depth. Based on pairwise subsampling, the degree of clonotype sharing among donors was expected to be affected by sequencing depth. Sampling was restricted to blood, and TCR repertoires in tissue are likely to differ from TCR repertoires in blood.

Healthy HIV-negative adults with no recently reported acute infections or vaccinations were included as donors. Every donor was a Caucasian adult living in Nashville, Tennessee, USA. CD4+ T cells were enriched by magnetic negative selection; naive cells were then positively selected on CD45RA, and the negative fraction formed the memory subset. Blood was collected by leukapheresis, and PBMCs were isolated by Ficoll-Histopaque density gradient centrifugation and then cryopreserved in liquid nitrogen vapor phase. Analytical flow cytometry was used to check the purity and quantity of every magnetically sorted T cell population. From each sorted fraction, genomic DNA was isolated and quantified by UV absorbance on a Nanodrop 2000c. TCR CDR3 regions were amplified from genomic DNA by multiplex PCR using the deep immunoSEQ assay. For each cell subset, the extracted genomic DNA was distributed evenly across all wells of several immunoSEQ 96-well plates, and each plate served as one replicate. For sorted subsets, 200 to 250 ng of genomic DNA, equivalent to some 30,000 T cell genomes, went into each replicate PCR. Purified libraries were measured with a Qubit 3.0 fluorometer, size-checked on a Bioanalyzer 2100, and measured again with the KAPA Library Quantification kit. Each immunoSEQ 96-well plate was sequenced on its own single-read 150-cycle Illumina NextSeq 550 flow cell. As for how the authors treated the data: The immunoSEQ output contained only junctional sequences without quality scores, so filtering could not match that applied to full-length reads. Sequences were annotated with PyIR, a Python wrapper for IgBLAST v1.9, using IMGT germline references to assign V/J genes and CDR3. Reads were removed for weak V/J assignments (E-value above 1e-6), missing CDR3, stop codons, out-of-frame junctions, or ambiguous translated residues. A V3J clonotype was defined by an identical inferred V gene, J gene, and CDR3 amino acid sequence. To compute the percentage overlap between repertoires, the number of shared unique clonotypes was divided by the size of the smaller repertoire. RTK rarefaction, the Chao1 estimator, and Recon v2.1 estimates of unobserved clonotypes were used to assess repertoire richness. OLGA was used to compute generation probabilities for all TCRbeta clonotypes that the gDNA method yielded from several donors. The source is immuneACCESS, and TCRdb retained only in-frame sequences with V and J called. Part of the clones is not carried over; for the studies checked, unresolved V genes explain less than half of this, and the remainder is unexplained. Clonal size and the V and J genes are those of that table, whereas D and trimming came from the DNA. The sample records some 1.5 million clones, roughly 96% of which are singletons. Clones ranked in the top ten supply over 1% of the sample.

This sequence was found in a man aged 25-40 years in good health. The chain uses TRBV7-2 and TRBJ2-7, with no reliable assignment of the D segment. The specimen sequenced was naive CD4+ T cells sorted from blood. The sample's cell subset or site label, decoded: CD45RA+ positively selected. The DNA sequence follows: TGTGCCAGCAGCTCGTATGCGGACTACGAGCAGTACTTC. It codes for CASSSYADYEQYF.